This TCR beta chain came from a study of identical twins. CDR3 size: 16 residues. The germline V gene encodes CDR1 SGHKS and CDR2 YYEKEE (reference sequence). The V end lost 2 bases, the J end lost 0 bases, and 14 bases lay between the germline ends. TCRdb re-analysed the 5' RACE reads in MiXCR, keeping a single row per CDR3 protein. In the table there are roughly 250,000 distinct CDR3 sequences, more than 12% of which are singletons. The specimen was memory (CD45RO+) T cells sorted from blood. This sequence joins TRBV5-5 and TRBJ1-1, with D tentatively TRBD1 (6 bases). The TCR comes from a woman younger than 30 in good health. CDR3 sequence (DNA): TGTGCCAGCAGCTTTGGACAGCCTAATATGAACACTGAAGCTTTCTTT. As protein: CASSFGQPNMNTEAFF.